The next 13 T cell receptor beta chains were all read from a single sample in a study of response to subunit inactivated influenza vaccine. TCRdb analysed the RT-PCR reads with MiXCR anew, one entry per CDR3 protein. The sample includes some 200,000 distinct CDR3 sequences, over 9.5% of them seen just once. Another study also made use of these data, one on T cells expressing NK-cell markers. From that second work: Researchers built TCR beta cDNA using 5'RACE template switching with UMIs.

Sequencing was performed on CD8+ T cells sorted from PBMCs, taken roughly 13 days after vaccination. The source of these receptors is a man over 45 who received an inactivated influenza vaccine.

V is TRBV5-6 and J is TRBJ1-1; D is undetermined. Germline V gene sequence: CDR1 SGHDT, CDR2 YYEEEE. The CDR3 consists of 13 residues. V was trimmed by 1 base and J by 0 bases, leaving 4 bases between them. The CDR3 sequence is CASSLPVNTEAFF. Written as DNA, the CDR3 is TGTGCCAGCAGCTTGCCAGTGAACACTGAAGCTTTCTTT.

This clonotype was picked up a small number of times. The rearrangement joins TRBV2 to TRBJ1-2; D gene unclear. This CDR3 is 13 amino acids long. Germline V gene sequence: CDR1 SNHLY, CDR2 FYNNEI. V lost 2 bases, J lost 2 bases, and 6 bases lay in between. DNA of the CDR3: TGTGCCAGCAGTGAAACAGACAACTATGGCTACACCTTC. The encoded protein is CASSETDNYGYTF.

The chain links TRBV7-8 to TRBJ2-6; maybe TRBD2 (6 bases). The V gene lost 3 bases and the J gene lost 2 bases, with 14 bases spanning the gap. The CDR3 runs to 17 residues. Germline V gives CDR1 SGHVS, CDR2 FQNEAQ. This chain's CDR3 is CASSFWVREPGANVLTF. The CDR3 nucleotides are TGTGCCAGCAGCTTTTGGGTCCGGGAGCCTGGGGCCAACGTCCTGACTTTC.

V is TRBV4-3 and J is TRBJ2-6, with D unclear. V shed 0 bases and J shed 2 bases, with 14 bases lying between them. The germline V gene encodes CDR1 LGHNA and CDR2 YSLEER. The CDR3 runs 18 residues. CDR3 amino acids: CASSQDEWGDTGANVLTF. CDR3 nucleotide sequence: TGCGCCAGCAGCCAAGATGAATGGGGTGATACTGGGGCCAACGTCCTGACTTTC.

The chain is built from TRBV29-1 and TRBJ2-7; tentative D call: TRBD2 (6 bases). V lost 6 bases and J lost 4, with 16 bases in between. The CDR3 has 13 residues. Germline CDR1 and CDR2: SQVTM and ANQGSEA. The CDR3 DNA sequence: TGCAGCGTCCCCGGGACTTCGGATTACGAGCAGTACTTC. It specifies CSVPGTSDYEQYF.

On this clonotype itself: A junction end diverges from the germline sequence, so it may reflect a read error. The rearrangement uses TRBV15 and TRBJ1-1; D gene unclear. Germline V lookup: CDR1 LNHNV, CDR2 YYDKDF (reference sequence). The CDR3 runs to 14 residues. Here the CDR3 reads CATSRDRRDTEAFF. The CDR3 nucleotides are TGTGCGACCAGCAGAGATCGCAGAGACACTGAAGCTTTCTTT. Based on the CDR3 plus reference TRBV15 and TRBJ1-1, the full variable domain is DAMVIQNPRYQVTQFGKPVTLSCSQTLNHNVMYWYQQKSSQAPKLLFHYYDKDFNNEADTPDNFQSRRPNTSFCFLDIRSPGLGDTAMYLCATSRDRRDTEAFFGQGTRLTVV.

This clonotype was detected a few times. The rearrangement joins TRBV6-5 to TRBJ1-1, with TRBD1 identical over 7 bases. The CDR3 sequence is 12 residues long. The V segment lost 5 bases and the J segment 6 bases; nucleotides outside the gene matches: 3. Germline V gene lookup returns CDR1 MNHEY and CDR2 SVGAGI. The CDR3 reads CASSPQGAEAFF. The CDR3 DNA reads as TGTGCCAGCAGTCCTCAGGGGGCTGAAGCTTTCTTT.

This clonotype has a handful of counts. The CDR3: CSALAGVRHEQFF. The CDR3 DNA reads as TGCAGCGCATTAGCGGGAGTCCGTCATGAGCAGTTCTTC. The rearrangement uses TRBV29-1 and TRBJ2-1; 9 bases align to TRBD2. The CDR3 is 13 residues long. After removal of 7 bases from V and 8 bases from J, the junction contained 9 bases not matched to a gene. In germline, CDR1 is SQVTM, CDR2 ANQGSEA.

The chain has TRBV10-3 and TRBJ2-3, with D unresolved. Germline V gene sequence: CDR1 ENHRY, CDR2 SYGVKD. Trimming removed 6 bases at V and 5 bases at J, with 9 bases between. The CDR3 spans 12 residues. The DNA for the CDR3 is TGTGCCATCAGAAGCGTGGAAGATACGCAGTATTTT. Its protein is CAIRSVEDTQYF.

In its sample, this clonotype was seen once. As DNA, the CDR3 is TGCAGCGTTGAAGAAGCGGGCAGGCCCTCCTACAATGAGCAGTTCTTC. This encodes CSVEEAGRPSYNEQFF. The chain has TRBV29-1 and TRBJ2-1, with D perhaps matching TRBD2 (6 bases). The V end was cut by 0 bases, the J end by 0 bases, with 12 bases between. This CDR3 comprises 16 residues. CDR1 and CDR2 from the germline V gene are SQVTM and ANQGSEA.

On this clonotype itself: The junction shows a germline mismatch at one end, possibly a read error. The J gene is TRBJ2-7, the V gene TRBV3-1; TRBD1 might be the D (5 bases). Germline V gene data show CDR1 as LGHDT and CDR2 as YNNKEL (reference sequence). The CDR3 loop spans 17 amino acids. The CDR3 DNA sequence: TGTGCCTGCAGCCAAGATTACGTCGGCAGGGTCTCCTACGAGCAGTACTTC. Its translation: CACSQDYVGRVSYEQYF.

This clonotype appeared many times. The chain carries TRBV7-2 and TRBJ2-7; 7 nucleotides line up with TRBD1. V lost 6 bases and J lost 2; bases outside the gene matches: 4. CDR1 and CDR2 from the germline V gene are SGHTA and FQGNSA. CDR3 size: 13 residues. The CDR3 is CASRPTGAYEQYF. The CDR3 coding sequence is TGTGCCAGCAGACCTACAGGGGCCTACGAGCAGTACTTC. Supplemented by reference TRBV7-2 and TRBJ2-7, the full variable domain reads GAGVSQSPSNKVTEKGKDVELRCDPISGHTALYWYRQSLGQGLEFLIYFQGNSAPDKSGLPSDRFSAERTGGSVSTLTIQRTQQEDSAVYLCASRPTGAYEQYFGPGTRLTVT.

CDR3 in DNA: TGTGCCAGCAGTTTTACAGGGGCCCAGGCTGGGGCCAACGTCCTGACTTTC. Amino acids: CASSFTGAQAGANVLTF. V usage is TRBV27 and J usage is TRBJ2-6; 7 bases are a match to TRBD1. V was clipped by 3 bases and J by 2 bases; unmatched bases: 7. This CDR3 is built from 17 residues. Looked up from germline, CDR1 is MNHEY and CDR2 is SMNVEV (reference sequence).